Listed below are T cell receptor beta chains from one sample, sequenced in a study of molecular identifiers for immune sequencing clone quantification. TCRdb fed the PCR reads into MiXCR, producing one record per CDR3 protein. Here the sample spans about 640,000 distinct CDR3 sequences, less than 20% being singletons. The sequenced material came from naive CD8+ T cells from blood, with Jurkat cell RNA spiked in. The source is a human donor in good health. Some libraries in this study had Jurkat cell RNA spiked in. Each CDR3 is given with its conserved first and last residue. The D gene is left open where the match is weak. Clone size is shown for a subset of rows, as once, few, many or a class of expanded clone.

>.|TRBJ1-3|.|TRBV21-1
CASSKVRGNSGNTIYF
TGTGCCAGCAGCAAAGTTAGGGGGAACTCTGGAAACACCATATATTTT
>many|TRBJ1-5|.|TRBV5-1
CASLVGQIPKYSNQPQHF
TGCGCCAGCCTTGTTGGACAGATCCCTAAATATAGCAATCAGCCCCAGCATTTT
>.|TRBJ2-2|TRBD2|TRBV27
CAAAGGSGELFF
TGTGCAGCGGCGGGGGGGTCCGGGGAGCTGTTTTTT
>once|TRBJ2-7|TRBD2|TRBV29-1
CNGIAGPTYEQYF
TGCAACGGAATAGCGGGACCAACCTACGAGCAGTACTTC
>few|TRBJ2-1|.|TRBV12-5
CASGLVIRLSYNEQFF
TGTGCTAGTGGTTTGGTAATAAGACTCTCCTACAATGAGCAGTTCTTC
>few|TRBJ2-1|.|TRBV7-9
CASSLAPGNSYNEQFF
TGTGCCAGCAGCTTAGCACCGGGAAACTCCTACAATGAGCAGTTCTTC
>many|TRBJ2-7|.|TRBV7-9
CASSLGVGLKNEQYF
TGTGCCAGCAGCTTAGGTGTCGGGTTGAAGAACGAGCAGTACTTC
>many|TRBJ2-7|TRBD2|TRBV7-9
CASSLRTSGSYEQYF
TGTGCCAGCAGCTTGCGGACTAGCGGTTCCTACGAGCAGTACTTC
>many|TRBJ2-7|TRBD1|TRBV6-1
CASRVQGDEQYF
TGTGCCAGCAGGGTACAGGGGGACGAGCAGTACTTC
>few|TRBJ1-2|.|TRBV15
CAISRDSGPGGYTF
TGTGCCATCAGCAGAGATTCCGGCCCAGGAGGCTACACCTTC
>.|TRBJ2-1|.|TRBV30
CAWSVRELYEQFF
TGTGCCTGGAGTGTAAGGGAGTTATATGAGCAGTTCTTC
>many|TRBJ2-5|.|TRBV23-1
CASSLEVGETQYF
TGCGCCAGCAGCCTAGAGGTTGGGGAGACCCAGTACTTC
>many|TRBJ2-3|TRBD2|TRBV20-1
CSARGGTSGPADTQYF
TGCAGTGCTAGAGGGGGGACTAGCGGACCAGCAGATACGCAGTATTTT